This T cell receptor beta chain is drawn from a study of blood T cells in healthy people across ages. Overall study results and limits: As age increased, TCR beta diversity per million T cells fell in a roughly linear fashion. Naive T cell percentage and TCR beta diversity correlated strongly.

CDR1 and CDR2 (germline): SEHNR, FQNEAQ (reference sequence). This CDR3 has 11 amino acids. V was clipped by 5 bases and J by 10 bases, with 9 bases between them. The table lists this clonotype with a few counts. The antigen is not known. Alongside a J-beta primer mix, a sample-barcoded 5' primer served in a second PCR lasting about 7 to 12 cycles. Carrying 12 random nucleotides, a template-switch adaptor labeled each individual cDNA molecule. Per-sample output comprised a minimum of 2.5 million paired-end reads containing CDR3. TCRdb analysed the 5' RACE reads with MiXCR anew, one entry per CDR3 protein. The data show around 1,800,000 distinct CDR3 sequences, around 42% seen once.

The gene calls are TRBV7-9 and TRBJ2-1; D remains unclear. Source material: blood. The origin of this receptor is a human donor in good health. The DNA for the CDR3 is TGTGCCAGCAGCACAGTCCAGGAGCAGTTCTTC. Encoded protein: CASSTVQEQFF.